The rows below give T cell receptor beta chains drawn from one sample of a study of cytomegalovirus exposure and HLA in healthy donors. Assay: immunoSEQ multiplex PCR; the TCRdb copy retains only in-frame clones and omits some. The table records approximately 200,000 clones, roughly 85% of them present only once. The specimen sequenced was PBMCs. Receptor source: a woman between 45 and 65 years old in good health and CMV-seronegative. CDR3s include the opening cysteine and the closing phenylalanine or tryptophan. The D gene is left open where the match is weak. Rows may omit the clone size; those that give it use once, few, many or a size class.

D gene,J gene,V gene,clone size,CDR3 protein,CDR3 DNA
NA,TRBJ2-3,TRBV28,NA,CASMRDTQYF,TGTGCCAGCATGCGAGATACGCAGTATTTT
TRBD2,TRBJ2-5,TRBV5-1,NA,CASSPLGGGGETQYF,TGCGCCAGCAGCCCATTGGGGGGGGGAGGAGAGACCCAGTACTTC
TRBD1,TRBJ2-5,TRBV5-1,NA,CASSRERQGKETQYF,TGCGCCAGCAGCCGGGAACGACAGGGGAAAGAGACCCAGTACTTC
TRBD2,TRBJ2-1,TRBV27,NA,CASSLRTSGTQRSYNEQFF,TGTGCCAGCAGCCTCAGGACTAGCGGGACCCAGCGCTCCTACAATGAGCAGTTCTTC
TRBD1,TRBJ1-2,TRBV30,NA,CASSRGQAYGYTF,TGTGCCTCATCCCGGGGACAGGCCTATGGCTACACCTTC
NA,TRBJ2-7,TRBV5-4,NA,CASSWGGNSYEQYF,TGTGCCAGCAGTTGGGGCGGGAACTCCTACGAGCAGTACTTC
NA,TRBJ2-4,TRBV9,NA,CASSVGAGINIQYF,TGTGCCAGCAGCGTAGGGGCGGGAATAAACATTCAGTACTTC
NA,TRBJ1-2,TRBV19,NA,CASTREQRGNYGYTF,TGTGCCAGTACCCGTGAACAGCGGGGAAACTATGGCTACACCTTC
TRBD2,TRBJ2-3,TRBV5-6,NA,CASTFRTSGKDTQYF,TGTGCCAGCACCTTCCGGACTAGCGGGAAAGATACGCAGTATTTT
NA,TRBJ1-5,TRBV28,NA,CASSFNKSGLSNQPQHF,TGTGCCAGCAGTTTTAATAAGAGTGGTTTAAGCAATCAGCCCCAGCATTTT
TRBD1,TRBJ1-4,TRBV19,NA,CASSPDRGQRLFF,TGTGCCAGTAGTCCCGACAGGGGGCAGAGACTGTTTTTT
NA,TRBJ1-1,TRBV9,once,CASSAQGEAFF,TGTGCCAGCAGCGCTCAGGGGGAAGCTTTCTTT
NA,TRBJ2-2,TRBV14,once,CASSQRRGSNTGELFF,TGTGCCAGCAGCCAAAGGCGCGGATCGAACACCGGGGAGCTGTTTTTT
NA,TRBJ2-7,TRBV11-2,NA,CASSLEGAVSYEQYF,TGTGCCAGCAGCTTGGAGGGGGCGGTGTCCTACGAGCAGTACTTC
NA,TRBJ1-1,TRBV21-1,NA,CASFPRQDARITEAFF,TGTGCCAGCTTTCCCCGACAGGACGCGAGAATAACTGAAGCTTTCTTT
TRBD1,TRBJ2-7,TRBV6-4,NA,CASSARDDRTGGSYEQYF,TGTGCCAGCAGCGCCCGGGACGATAGGACAGGGGGCTCCTACGAGCAGTACTTC
NA,TRBJ1-2,TRBV29-1,NA,CSVFHNYGYTF,TGCAGCGTTTTCCATAACTATGGCTACACCTTC
TRBD2,TRBJ2-7,TRBV7-6,once,CASSLGAGEGDEQYF,TGTGCCAGCAGCTTAGGAGCGGGAGAGGGAGACGAGCAGTACTTC
TRBD1,TRBJ2-3,TRBV5-1,NA,CASSRQGGTDTQYF,TGCGCCAGCAGCCGACAGGGGGGGACAGATACGCAGTATTTT
NA,TRBJ1-1,TRBV7-9,once,CASSRVMNTEAFF,TGTGCCAGCAGCCGGGTCATGAACACTGAAGCTTTCTTT
NA,TRBJ2-7,TRBV4-1,NA,CASSQDLGEYEQYF,TGCGCCAGCAGCCAAGATCTGGGCGAATACGAGCAGTACTTC
TRBD2,TRBJ2-1,TRBV7-2,NA,CASSSRLAGGKNEQFF,TGTGCCAGCAGCTCGCGACTAGCGGGAGGTAAGAATGAGCAGTTCTTC
TRBD1,TRBJ1-1,TRBV30,NA,CAWNRGENTEAFF,TGTGCCTGGAACAGGGGGGAGAACACTGAAGCTTTCTTT
NA,TRBJ1-4,TRBV7-9,NA,CASSPKEDPDNEKLFF,TGTGCCAGCAGCCCAAAAGAGGATCCCGATAATGAAAAACTGTTTTTT
TRBD1,TRBJ1-2,TRBV6-1,NA,CASSEAMWQGVYYGYTF,TGTGCCAGCAGTGAAGCGATGTGGCAGGGGGTTTACTATGGCTACACCTTC
NA,TRBJ2-1,TRBV29-1,NA,CSVRPGGFNEQFF,TGCAGCGTCCGACCGGGCGGGTTCAATGAGCAGTTCTTC
NA,TRBJ1-5,TRBV5-8,NA,CASSRAQVGGNQPQHF,TGTGCCAGCAGCCGGGCCCAGGTCGGGGGAAATCAGCCCCAGCATTTT
TRBD1,TRBJ1-1,TRBV29-1,NA,CSGRDRNIMNTEAFF,TGCAGCGGACGGGACAGAAATATTATGAACACTGAAGCTTTCTTT
NA,TRBJ1-2,TRBV7-6,NA,CASSVAPGLNYGYTF,TGTGCCAGCAGTGTAGCCCCCGGTCTTAACTATGGCTACACCTTC
NA,TRBJ1-2,TRBV7-9,NA,CSSSFGLDGYTF,TGTTCCAGCAGTTTTGGACTTGATGGCTACACCTTC
TRBD1,TRBJ1-4,TRBV18,NA,CASSLGQGPNEKLFF,TGTGCCAGCTCACTAGGACAGGGTCCTAATGAAAAACTGTTTTTT
TRBD1,TRBJ1-5,TRBV28,few,CASSLWTGGDQPQHF,TGTGCCAGCAGTTTATGGACAGGGGGAGATCAGCCCCAGCATTTT
NA,TRBJ1-2,TRBV4-1,once,CASSQRQVPYGYTF,TGCGCCAGCAGCCAGAGACAGGTTCCCTATGGCTACACCTTC
TRBD1,TRBJ1-4,TRBV19,NA,CASSIRDRNEKLFF,TGTGCCAGTAGCATCCGGGACAGGAACGAAAAACTGTTTTTT
TRBD1,TRBJ2-3,TRBV18,NA,CASSPPGTGSTDTQYF,TGTGCCAGCTCACCACCGGGGACAGGGTCAACAGATACGCAGTATTTT
TRBD1,TRBJ2-7,TRBV6-5,NA,CASRTGGKRSYEQYF,TGTGCCAGCAGGACAGGGGGCAAAAGATCCTACGAGCAGTACTTC
NA,TRBJ2-7,TRBV21-1,once,CASSKEQQALGEQYF,TGTGCCAGCAGCAAAGAACAACAGGCGTTAGGAGAGCAGTACTTC
NA,TRBJ2-3,TRBV11-2,NA,CASSFGVADTQYF,TGTGCCAGCAGCTTCGGGGTGGCAGATACGCAGTATTTT
NA,TRBJ1-3,TRBV6-6,NA,CASSYSPAGNTIYF,TGTGCCAGCAGTTACTCACCCGCGGGTAACACCATATATTTT
TRBD1,TRBJ2-4,TRBV19,NA,CASSGWDRENIQYF,TGTGCCAGTAGTGGCTGGGACAGGGAGAACATTCAGTACTTC
TRBD1,TRBJ1-5,TRBV5-1,NA,CASSLGPPVAGGQPQHF,TGCGCCAGCAGCTTGGGCCCTCCGGTTGCAGGGGGCCAGCCCCAGCATTTT
NA,TRBJ2-7,TRBV18,NA,CASSPESSYEQYF,TGTGCCAGCTCACCGGAGAGCTCCTACGAGCAGTACTTC
NA,TRBJ1-6,TRBV28,NA,CASSWGVVEGEGNSPLHF,TGTGCCAGCAGTTGGGGGGTGGTGGAAGGGGAGGGAAATTCACCCCTCCACTTT
NA,TRBJ1-2,TRBV6-5,NA,CASSYQGINYGYTF,TGTGCCAGCAGCTATCAGGGGATTAACTATGGCTACACCTTC
NA,TRBJ2-7,TRBV28,NA,CASSFISGALIGEQYF,TGTGCCAGCAGTTTCATTAGCGGAGCGTTGATTGGCGAGCAGTACTTC
NA,TRBJ2-2,TRBV4-3,NA,CASSQEGRGRNGELFF,TGCGCCAGCAGCCAAGAAGGAAGGGGAAGAAACGGGGAGCTGTTTTTT